The entry that follows covers one TCR beta chain sequence. No antigen is known for it. CDR1 GTSNPN and CDR2 SVGIG come from the germline V gene (reference sequence). The CDR3 is 13 residues long. V was shortened by 5 bases and J by 8 bases, with 17 bases between the two germline ends. Only in-frame clones appear in the TCRdb table, and some are missing; sequencing was by immunoSEQ multiplex PCR. The table includes approximately 160,000 clones, approximately 86% detected once. This specimen belongs to a study of lymphopenia after photon versus proton radiotherapy. Points from the study as a whole: Only patients who died were analyzed for survival; proton advantage is unproven. Under photons, naive T cells and diversity fell while effector/memory populations rose. Post-nadir TCR diversity decline inversely tracked overall survival among those who died.

The V gene is TRBV30, the J gene TRBJ2-3, with a possible D match to TRBD2 (7 bases). This TCR was recovered from a man in his fifties with gastric cancer. The sequencing here drew on peripheral blood, taken from a patient treated with photon-based radiotherapy. CDR3 region: CAWEAGHPSTQYF. DNA of the CDR3: TGTGCCTGGGAAGCGGGACACCCAAGTACGCAGTATTTT.